The next 11 T cell receptor beta chains were all read from a single sample in a study of blood T cell repertoires in COVID-19. Data came from immunoSEQ multiplex PCR; TCRdb stores just in-frame clones and leaves some out. Of some 530,000 clones listed, 75% to 90% were seen once; the top ten hold roughly 3.2%. The sample comprised peripheral blood. Receptors were obtained from a human donor in a cohort sampled during active COVID-19.

This sequence joins TRBV7-9 and TRBJ2-1; 7 nucleotides align to TRBD2. This CDR3 has 16 residues. Germline trimming cut 5 bases from V and 4 bases from J; bases unmatched to any gene: 11. Germline CDR1 and CDR2: SEHNR and FQNEAQ (reference sequence). The CDR3 sequence: CASSPREGAAYNEQFF. The CDR3 coding sequence is TGTGCCAGCAGCCCTAGGGAGGGCGCGGCTTACAATGAGCAGTTCTTC.

V usage is TRBV12-5 and J usage is TRBJ1-1; 9 nucleotides line up with TRBD1. V gave up 7 bases and J gave up 3 bases; unmatched junction bases: 9. This CDR3 has 15 amino acids. From germline, CDR1 is LGHNT and CDR2 FRNRAP. CDR3 sequence (DNA): TGTGCTAGTGCTCTCACAGGGGGCAGGTACACTGAAGCTTTCTTT. Amino acids: CASALTGGRYTEAFF.

The chain combines TRBV5-1 with TRBJ1-1, with D possibly TRBD1 on 6 matching bases. Between the trimmed V and J ends, which lost 2 bases and 2 bases, there was a span of 13 bases. The CDR3 contains 15 residues. Germline V lookup: CDR1 SGHRS, CDR2 YFSETQ. The CDR3 sequence is CASSFQQGLNTEAFF. CDR3 DNA: TGCGCCAGCAGCTTCCAACAGGGTTTAAACACTGAAGCTTTCTTT. Drawing the rest from reference TRBV5-1 and TRBJ1-1, the complete variable domain is KAGVTQTPRYLIKTRGQQVTLSCSPISGHRSVSWYQQTPGQGLQFLFEYFSETQRNKGNFPGRFSGRQFSNSRSEMNVSTLELGDSALYLCASSFQQGLNTEAFFGQGTRLTVV.

This chain joins TRBV25-1 and TRBJ1-6, with 7 nucleotides matching TRBD1. The CDR3 has 13 residues. V was pared by 6 bases and J by 5 bases, with 1 base of the junction left unmatched. Germline loops: CDR1 MGHDK, CDR2 SYGVNS. The chain's CDR3 is CASRGQDNSPLHF. In DNA, the CDR3 is TGTGCCAGCAGAGGACAGGATAATTCACCCCTCCACTTT.

The CDR3 region has the DNA TGCGCCAGCAGCTTGGCTGCCGTGAGCTCCTACGAGCAGTACTTC. Amino acid sequence: CASSLAAVSSYEQYF. The V and J genes are TRBV5-1 and TRBJ2-7, with D hard to call. Trimming took 0 bases from V and 0 from J, leaving 10 bases between them. This CDR3 comprises 15 residues. The germline V gene has CDR1 SGHRS and CDR2 YFSETQ.

The CDR3 DNA reads as TGTGCCACCTTCGGGGGACTAGCGGGACGAGAGACCCAGTACTTC. This gives the protein CATFGGLAGRETQYF. This sequence joins TRBV5-4 and TRBJ2-5; 13 nucleotides align to TRBD2. This CDR3 is 15 amino acids long. Trimming took 9 bases from V and 4 from J; bases not matched to a gene: 9. Germline V lookup: CDR1 SGHNT, CDR2 YYREEE (reference sequence).

The chain employs TRBV28 and TRBJ1-1; weak D call: TRBD1 (6 bases). The CDR3 spans 15 residues. Deletions cut 9 bases from V and 1 base from J, with 18 bases between. Germline values: CDR1 MDHEN, CDR2 SYDVKM. The DNA of the CDR3 is TGTGCCAGTAGTCGAACAGGGTCCCCGAACACTGAAGCTTTCTTT. This translates into CASSRTGSPNTEAFF. Filled out from reference TRBV28 and TRBJ1-1, the complete variable domain reads DVKVTQSSRYLVKRTGEKVFLECVQDMDHENMFWYRQDPGLGLRLIYFSYDVKMKEKGDIPEGYSVSREKKERFSLILESASTNQTSMYLCASSRTGSPNTEAFFGQGTRLTVV.

In regard to this clone: Other nucleotide sequences in the sample specify the same CDR3. The rearrangement links TRBV2 to TRBJ1-1; the match to TRBD1 covers 7 bases. The length of the CDR3 is 13 residues. Germline V gene data show CDR1 as SNHLY and CDR2 as FYNNEI. The junction had 0 bases not matched to a gene; V was cut back by 4 bases and J by 1 base. As DNA, the CDR3 is TGTGCCAGCAGTGGACAGGGGAACACTGAAGCTTTCTTT. This translates into CASSGQGNTEAFF.

The V and J genes are TRBV7-2 and TRBJ2-5, with TRBD2 matching 10 bases. The CDR3 runs 16 residues. Germline CDR1 SGHTA, CDR2 FQGNSA. Losses at the gene ends were 5 bases for V and 6 bases for J; bases not matched to a gene: 12. CDR3 in amino acids: CASSPSGLAGAKTQYF. The CDR3 nucleotides are TGTGCCAGCAGCCCCTCCGGGCTAGCGGGAGCAAAGACCCAGTACTTC.

CDR3 in amino acids: CASSQDRSGGEKLFF. In DNA, the CDR3 is TGTGCCAGCAGCCAAGATAGATCGGGGGGGGAAAAACTGTTTTTT. The genes are TRBV3-1 (or the pseudogene TRBV3-2) and TRBJ1-4; tentatively, D is TRBD1 (5 bases). The CDR3 runs 15 residues. The germline gives CDR1 LGHDT, CDR2 YNNKEL (reference sequence). Deletions cut 0 bases from V and 8 bases from J, with 13 bases between.

The V call is TRBV7-3, the J call TRBJ1-1; 7 bases map to TRBD1. Trimming removed 5 bases from V and 5 bases from J; junction bases left unmatched: 11. The CDR3 is 15 residues long. CDR1 SGHTA and CDR2 FQGTGA come from the germline V gene. Written as DNA, the CDR3 is TGTGCCAGCAGCCTTACAGGGGCTGGTCGGACTGAAGCTTTCTTT. Protein product: CASSLTGAGRTEAFF.